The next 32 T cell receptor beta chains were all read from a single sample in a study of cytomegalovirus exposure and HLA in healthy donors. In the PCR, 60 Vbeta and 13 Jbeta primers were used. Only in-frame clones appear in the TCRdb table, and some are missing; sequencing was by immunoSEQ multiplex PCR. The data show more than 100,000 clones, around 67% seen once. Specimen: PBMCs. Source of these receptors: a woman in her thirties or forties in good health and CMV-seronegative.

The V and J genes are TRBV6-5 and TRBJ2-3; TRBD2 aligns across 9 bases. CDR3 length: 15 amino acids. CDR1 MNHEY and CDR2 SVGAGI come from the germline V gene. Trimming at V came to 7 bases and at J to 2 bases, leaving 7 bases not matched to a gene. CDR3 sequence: CASTGGGDHTDTQYF. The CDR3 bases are TGTGCCAGCACGGGCGGGGGGGACCACACAGATACGCAGTATTTT.

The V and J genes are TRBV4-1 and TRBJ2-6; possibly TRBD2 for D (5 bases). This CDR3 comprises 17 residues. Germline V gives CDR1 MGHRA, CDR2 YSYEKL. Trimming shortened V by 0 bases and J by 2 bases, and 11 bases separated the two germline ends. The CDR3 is CASSQDLMGAGANVLTF. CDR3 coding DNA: TGCGCCAGCAGCCAAGATCTCATGGGAGCTGGGGCCAACGTCCTGACTTTC.

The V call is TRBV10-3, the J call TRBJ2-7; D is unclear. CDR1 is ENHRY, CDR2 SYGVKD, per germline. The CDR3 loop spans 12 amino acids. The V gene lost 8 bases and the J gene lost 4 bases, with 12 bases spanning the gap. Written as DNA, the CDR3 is TGTGCCATCGCCACAGTCGGTTACGAGCAGTACTTC. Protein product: CAIATVGYEQYF.

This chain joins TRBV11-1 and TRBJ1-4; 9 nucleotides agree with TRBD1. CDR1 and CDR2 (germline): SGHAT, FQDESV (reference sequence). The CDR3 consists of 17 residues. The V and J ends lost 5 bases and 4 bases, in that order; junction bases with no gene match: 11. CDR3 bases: TGTGCCAGCAGCCCAGGGACAGGGACGGAGGATAATGAAAAACTGTTTTTT. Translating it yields CASSPGTGTEDNEKLFF.

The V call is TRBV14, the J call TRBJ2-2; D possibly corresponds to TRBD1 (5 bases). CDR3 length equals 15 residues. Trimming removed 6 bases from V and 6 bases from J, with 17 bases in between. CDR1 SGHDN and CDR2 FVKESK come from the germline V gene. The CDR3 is CASSRQHLSPGELFF. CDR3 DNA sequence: TGTGCCAGCAGTCGACAGCATTTGAGTCCCGGGGAGCTGTTTTTT.

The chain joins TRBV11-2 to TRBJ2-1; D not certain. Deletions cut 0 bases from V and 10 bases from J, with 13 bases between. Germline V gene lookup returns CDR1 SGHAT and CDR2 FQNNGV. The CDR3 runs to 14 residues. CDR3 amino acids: CASSLENPIGEQFF. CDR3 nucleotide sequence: TGTGCCAGCAGCTTAGAGAATCCGATCGGGGAGCAGTTCTTC.

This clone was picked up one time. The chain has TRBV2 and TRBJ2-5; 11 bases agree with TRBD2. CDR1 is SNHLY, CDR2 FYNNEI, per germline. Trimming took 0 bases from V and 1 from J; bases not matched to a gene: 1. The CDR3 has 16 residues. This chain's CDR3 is CASSEAGTSGQETQYF. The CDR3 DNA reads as TGTGCCAGCAGTGAAGCCGGGACTAGCGGCCAAGAGACCCAGTACTTC.

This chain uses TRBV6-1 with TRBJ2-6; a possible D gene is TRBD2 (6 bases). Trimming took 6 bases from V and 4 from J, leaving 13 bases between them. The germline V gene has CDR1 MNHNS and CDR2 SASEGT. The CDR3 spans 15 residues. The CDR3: CASRGGYEGANVLTF. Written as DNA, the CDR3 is TGTGCCAGCAGAGGAGGGTATGAGGGGGCCAACGTCCTGACTTTC.

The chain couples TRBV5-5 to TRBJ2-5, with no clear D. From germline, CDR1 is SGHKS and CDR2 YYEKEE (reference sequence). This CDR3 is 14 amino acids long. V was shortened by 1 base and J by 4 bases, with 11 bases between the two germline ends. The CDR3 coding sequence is TGTGCCAGCAGCTTGTTGACCGGGTTAGAGACCCAGTACTTC. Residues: CASSLLTGLETQYF.

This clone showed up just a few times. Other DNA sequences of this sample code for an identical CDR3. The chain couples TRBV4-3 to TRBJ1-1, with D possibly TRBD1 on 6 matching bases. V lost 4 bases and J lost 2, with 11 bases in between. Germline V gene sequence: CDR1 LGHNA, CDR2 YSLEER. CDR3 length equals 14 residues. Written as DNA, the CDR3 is TGCGCCAGCAGCCGTTCACAGGGAAACACTGAAGCTTTCTTT. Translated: CASSRSQGNTEAFF.

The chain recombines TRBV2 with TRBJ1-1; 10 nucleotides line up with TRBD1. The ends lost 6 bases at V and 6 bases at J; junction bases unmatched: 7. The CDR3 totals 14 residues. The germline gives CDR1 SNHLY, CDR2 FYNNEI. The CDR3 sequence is CASRNDRGRAEAFF. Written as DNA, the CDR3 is TGTGCCAGCAGGAACGACAGGGGGCGGGCTGAAGCTTTCTTT.

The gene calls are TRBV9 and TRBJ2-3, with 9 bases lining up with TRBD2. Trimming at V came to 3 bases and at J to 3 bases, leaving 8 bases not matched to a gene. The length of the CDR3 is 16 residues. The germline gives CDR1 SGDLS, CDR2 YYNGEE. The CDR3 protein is CASSAGAGGRTDTQYF. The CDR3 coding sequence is TGTGCCAGCAGCGCAGGCGCGGGAGGGCGTACAGATACGCAGTATTTT.

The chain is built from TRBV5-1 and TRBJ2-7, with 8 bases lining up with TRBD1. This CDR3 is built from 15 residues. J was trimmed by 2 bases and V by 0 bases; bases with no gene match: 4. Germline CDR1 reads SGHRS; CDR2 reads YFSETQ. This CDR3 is CASSLVAGQAYEQYF. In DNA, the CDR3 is TGCGCCAGCAGCTTGGTGGCGGGACAGGCCTACGAGCAGTACTTC.

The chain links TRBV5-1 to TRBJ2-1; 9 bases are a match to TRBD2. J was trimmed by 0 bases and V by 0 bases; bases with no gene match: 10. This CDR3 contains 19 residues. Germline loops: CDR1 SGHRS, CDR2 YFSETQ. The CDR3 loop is CASSLVPVGSGGSYNEQFF. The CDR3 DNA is TGCGCCAGCAGCTTGGTCCCGGTGGGTAGCGGGGGCTCCTACAATGAGCAGTTCTTC.

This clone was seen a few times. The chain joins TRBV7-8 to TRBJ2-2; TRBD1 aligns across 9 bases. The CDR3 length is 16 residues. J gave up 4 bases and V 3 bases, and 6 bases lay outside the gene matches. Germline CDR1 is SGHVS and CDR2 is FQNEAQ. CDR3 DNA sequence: TGTGCCAGCAGCTTCACAGGGGGCCCTTCCACCGGGGAGCTGTTTTTT. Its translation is CASSFTGGPSTGELFF.

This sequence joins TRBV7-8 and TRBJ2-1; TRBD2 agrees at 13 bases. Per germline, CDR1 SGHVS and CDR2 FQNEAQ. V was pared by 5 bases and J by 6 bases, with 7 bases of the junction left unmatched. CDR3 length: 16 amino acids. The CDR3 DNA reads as TGTGCCAGCAGCCTCAGGACTAGCGGGAGCAGCAATGAGCAGTTCTTC. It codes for CASSLRTSGSSNEQFF.

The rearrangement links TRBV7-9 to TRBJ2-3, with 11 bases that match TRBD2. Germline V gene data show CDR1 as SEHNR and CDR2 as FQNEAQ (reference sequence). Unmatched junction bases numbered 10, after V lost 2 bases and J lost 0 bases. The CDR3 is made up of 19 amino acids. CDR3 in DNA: TGTGCCAGCAGCTTAATCGTGGGACTAGCGGAGACTAGCACAGATACGCAGTATTTT. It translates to CASSLIVGLAETSTDTQYF.

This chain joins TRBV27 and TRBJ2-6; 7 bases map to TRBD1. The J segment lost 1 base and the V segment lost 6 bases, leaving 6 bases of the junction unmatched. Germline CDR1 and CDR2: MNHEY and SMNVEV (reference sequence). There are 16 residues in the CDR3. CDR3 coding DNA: TGTGCCAGCAGCCTGACAGGGTTATCTGGGGCCAACGTCCTGACTTTC. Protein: CASSLTGLSGANVLTF.

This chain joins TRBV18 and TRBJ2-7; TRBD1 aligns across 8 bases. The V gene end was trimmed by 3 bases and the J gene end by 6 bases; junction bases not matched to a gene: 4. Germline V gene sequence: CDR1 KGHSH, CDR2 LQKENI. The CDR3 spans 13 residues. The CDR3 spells CASSPRTGPEQYF. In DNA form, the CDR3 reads TGTGCCAGCTCACCGAGGACAGGGCCCGAGCAGTACTTC.

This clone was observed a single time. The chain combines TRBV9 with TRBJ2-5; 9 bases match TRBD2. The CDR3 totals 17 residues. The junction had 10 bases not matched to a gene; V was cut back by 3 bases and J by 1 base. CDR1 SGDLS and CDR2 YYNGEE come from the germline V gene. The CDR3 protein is CASSARAGGPPQETQYF. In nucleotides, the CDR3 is TGTGCCAGCAGCGCTAGGGCGGGGGGGCCGCCCCAAGAGACCCAGTACTTC. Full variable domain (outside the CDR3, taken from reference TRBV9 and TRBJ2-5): DSGVTQTPKHLITATGQRVTLRCSPRSGDLSVYWYQQSLDQGLQFLIQYYNGEERAKGNILERFSAQQFPDLHSELNLSSLELGDSALYFCASSARAGGPPQETQYFGPGTRLLVL.

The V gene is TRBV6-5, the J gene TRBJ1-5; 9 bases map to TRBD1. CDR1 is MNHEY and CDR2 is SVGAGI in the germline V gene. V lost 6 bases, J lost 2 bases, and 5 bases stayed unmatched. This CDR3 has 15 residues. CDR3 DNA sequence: TGTGCCAGCAGCACCGACAGGGGGGGCAATCAGCCCCAGCATTTT. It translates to CASSTDRGGNQPQHF.

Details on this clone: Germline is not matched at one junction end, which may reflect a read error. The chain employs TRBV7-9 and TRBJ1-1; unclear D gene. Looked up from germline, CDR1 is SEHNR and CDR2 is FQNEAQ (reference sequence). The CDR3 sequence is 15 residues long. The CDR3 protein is CSSSPTRGSNTEAFF. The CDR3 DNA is TGTTCCAGCAGCCCTACTCGAGGGTCGAACACTGAAGCTTTCTTT.

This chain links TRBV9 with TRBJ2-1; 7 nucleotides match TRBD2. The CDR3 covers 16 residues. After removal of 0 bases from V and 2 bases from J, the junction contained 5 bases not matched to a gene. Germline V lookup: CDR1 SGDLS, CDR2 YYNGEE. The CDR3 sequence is CASSVELAVTYNEQFF. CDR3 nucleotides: TGTGCCAGCAGCGTAGAGCTAGCGGTTACCTACAATGAGCAGTTCTTC.

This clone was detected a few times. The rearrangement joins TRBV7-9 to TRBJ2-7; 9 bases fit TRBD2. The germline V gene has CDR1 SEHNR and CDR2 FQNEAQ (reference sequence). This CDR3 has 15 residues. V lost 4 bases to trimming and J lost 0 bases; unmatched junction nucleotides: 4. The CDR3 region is CASSSGLAISYEQYF. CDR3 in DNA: TGTGCCAGCAGCTCCGGACTAGCGATCTCCTACGAGCAGTACTTC.

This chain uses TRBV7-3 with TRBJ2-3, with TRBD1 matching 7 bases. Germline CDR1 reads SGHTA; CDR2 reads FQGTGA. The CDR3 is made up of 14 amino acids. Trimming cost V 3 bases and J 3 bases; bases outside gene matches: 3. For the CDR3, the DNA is TGTGCCAGCAGCTTGGACAGGTCGACAGATACGCAGTATTTT. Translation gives CASSLDRSTDTQYF.

Here the CDR3 reads CASSHRTSGGQETQYF. CDR3 DNA sequence: TGTGCCAGCAGTCACCGGACTAGCGGGGGTCAAGAGACCCAGTACTTC. The genes are TRBV2 and TRBJ2-5, with 13 positions matching TRBD2. J lost 2 bases, V lost 5 bases, and 5 bases had no gene match. CDR3 length: 16 residues. Germline V gene data show CDR1 as SNHLY and CDR2 as FYNNEI.

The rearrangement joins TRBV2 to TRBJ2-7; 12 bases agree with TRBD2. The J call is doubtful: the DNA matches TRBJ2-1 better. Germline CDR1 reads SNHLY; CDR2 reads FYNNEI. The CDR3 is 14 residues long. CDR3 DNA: TGTGCCAGCAGGGAGGGACTAGCGGGCAATGAGCAGTTCTTC. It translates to CASREGLAGNEQFF.

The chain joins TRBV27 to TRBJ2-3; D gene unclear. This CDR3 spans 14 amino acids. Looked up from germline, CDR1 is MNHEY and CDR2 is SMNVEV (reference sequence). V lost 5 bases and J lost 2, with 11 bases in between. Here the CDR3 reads CASSVGPDTDTQYF. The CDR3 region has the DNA TGTGCCAGCAGTGTTGGGCCCGACACAGATACGCAGTATTTT.

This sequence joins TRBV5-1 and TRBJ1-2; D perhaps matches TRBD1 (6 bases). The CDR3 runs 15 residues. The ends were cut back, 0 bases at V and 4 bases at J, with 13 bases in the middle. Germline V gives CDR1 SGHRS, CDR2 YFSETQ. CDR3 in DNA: TGCGCCAGCAGCTTGGAGGCGGGGGCCGGCTATGGCTACACCTTC. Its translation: CASSLEAGAGYGYTF.

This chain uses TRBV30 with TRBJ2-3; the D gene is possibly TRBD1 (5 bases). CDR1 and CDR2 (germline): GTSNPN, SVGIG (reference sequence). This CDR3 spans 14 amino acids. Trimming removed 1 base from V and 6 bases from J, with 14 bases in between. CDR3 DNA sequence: TGTGCCTGGAGTGCTGGGGCGCCCGGTGATACGCAGTATTTT. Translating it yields CAWSAGAPGDTQYF.

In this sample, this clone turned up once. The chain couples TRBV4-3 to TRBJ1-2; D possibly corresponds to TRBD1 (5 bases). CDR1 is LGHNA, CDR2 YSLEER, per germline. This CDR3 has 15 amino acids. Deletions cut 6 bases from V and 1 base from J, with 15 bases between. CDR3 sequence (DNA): TGCGCCAGCAGACAGACAGAATCATTTAACTATGGCTACACCTTC. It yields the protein CASRQTESFNYGYTF.

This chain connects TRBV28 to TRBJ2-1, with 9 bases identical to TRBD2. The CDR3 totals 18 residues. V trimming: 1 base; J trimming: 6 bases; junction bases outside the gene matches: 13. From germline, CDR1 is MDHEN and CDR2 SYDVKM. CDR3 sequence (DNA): TGTGCCAGCAGTTTATTTGGCTCTAGCGGGATAACGAGCAATGAGCAGTTCTTC. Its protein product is CASSLFGSSGITSNEQFF.